The TCR beta chain described here comes from a study of CD8+ T cells in alopecia areata. The V gene's germline CDR1 is SQVTM and CDR2 ANQGSEA. V was cut by 6 bases and J by 0 bases, with 15 bases left in between. This CDR3 contains 15 residues. Remarks on this clone: The antigen is undetermined.

The study's findings and limits: Normal skin's resident alphabeta T cells are also sequenced in scalp samples. While tofacitinib was given, many expanded lesional clones persisted in scalp and blood.

Extraction of RNA preceded its reverse transcription into cDNA, which served as the sequencing template. Here immunoSEQ multiplex PCR was the method, and the copy in TCRdb shows in-frame clones only, minus some. In the table there are about 120,000 clones, 53% of which are singletons. Sample treatment: oral pan-JAK inhibitor, 5-10 mg twice daily. This sequence joins TRBV29-1 and TRBJ1-3, with a possible D match to TRBD1 (5 bases). Specimen: CD4+ T cells sorted from blood, collected at week 4, from a patient treated with tofacitinib. The source is a human donor with alopecia areata. CDR3 protein: CSVPSGLSSGNTIYF. DNA for the CDR3: TGCAGCGTACCGTCGGGACTGAGCTCTGGAAACACCATATATTTT.